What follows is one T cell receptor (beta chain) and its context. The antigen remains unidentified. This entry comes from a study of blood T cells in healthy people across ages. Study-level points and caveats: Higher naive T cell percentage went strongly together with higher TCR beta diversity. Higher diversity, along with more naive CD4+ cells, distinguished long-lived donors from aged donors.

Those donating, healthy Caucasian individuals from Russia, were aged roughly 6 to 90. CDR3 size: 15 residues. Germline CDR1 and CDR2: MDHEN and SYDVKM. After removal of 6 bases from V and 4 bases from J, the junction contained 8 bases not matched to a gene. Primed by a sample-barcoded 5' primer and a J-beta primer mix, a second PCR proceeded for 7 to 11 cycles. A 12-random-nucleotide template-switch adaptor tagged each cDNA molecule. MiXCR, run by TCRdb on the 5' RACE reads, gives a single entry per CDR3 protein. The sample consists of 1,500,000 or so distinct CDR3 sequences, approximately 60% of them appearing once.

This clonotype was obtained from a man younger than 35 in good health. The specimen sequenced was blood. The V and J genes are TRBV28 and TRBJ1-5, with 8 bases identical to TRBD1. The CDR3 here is CASSSLDRDNQPQHF. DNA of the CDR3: TGTGCCAGCAGCTCCCTGGACAGGGATAATCAGCCCCAGCATTTT. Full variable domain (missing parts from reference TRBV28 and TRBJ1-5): DVKVTQSSRYLVKRTGEKVFLECVQDMDHENMFWYRQDPGLGLRLIYFSYDVKMKEKGDIPEGYSVSREKKERFSLILESASTNQTSMYLCASSSLDRDNQPQHFGDGTRLSIL.